The rows below give T cell receptor beta chains drawn from one sample of a study of T cells in Graves' hyperthyroidism and ophthalmopathy. TCRdb fed the multiplex PCR reads into MiXCR, producing one record per CDR3 protein. The table has approximately 400,000 distinct CDR3 sequences, less than 20% seen once; the top ten hold over 12%. What was sequenced was blood. These receptors were taken from a young woman with Graves' hyperthyroidism. Both conserved end residues are trimmed from each CDR3. The order of the fields is clone size, J gene, V gene, CDR3 protein. The size field is filled for only some rows; it gives once, few, many or a size class.

few	TRBJ1-1	TRBV18	ASSPLGGDLNTEAF
.	TRBJ2-3	TRBV27	ASSWGTAPSTDTQY
many	TRBJ2-3	TRBV5-1	ASSLGNPWDTTDTQY
.	TRBJ2-2	TRBV2	ASNEGLTGELF
many	TRBJ2-7	TRBV20-1	SASFEGQY
.	TRBJ1-6	TRBV10-3	AISESGAPPLH
many	TRBJ2-3	TRBV28	ASSTIRGPKPQSDTQY
.	TRBJ2-2	TRBV12-3/TRBV12-4	ASSPTITGELF
.	TRBJ2-1	TRBV12-3/TRBV12-4	ASSFYLGEQF
.	TRBJ2-1	TRBV28	ASSLLAGAYSEQF
many	TRBJ2-4	TRBV3-1	ASSQPALKGIQY
.	TRBJ2-1	TRBV9	ASSPRYRGDEQF
many	TRBJ2-7	TRBV6-2/TRBV6-3	ASSGSWTSGISEQY
.	TRBJ2-3	TRBV6-6	ASSYRIAADYTDTQY
many	TRBJ1-5	TRBV20-1	SARVQGAFGNQPQH
.	TRBJ2-3	TRBV6-1	ASSEWASGGSTDTQY
many	TRBJ2-1	TRBV18	ASSGQGANNEQF
many	TRBJ2-7	TRBV7-2	ASSPGTRNYEQY
few	TRBJ1-4	TRBV7-9	ASSLVRGQNEKLF
many	TRBJ2-7	TRBV7-6	ASSGTTVQGKEQY
many	TRBJ2-2	TRBV3-1	ASSYSGGTGELF
many	TRBJ2-7	TRBV5-5	ASTVWGIPYEQY
many	TRBJ1-3	TRBV27	ASSRPGTGYGNTIY
.	TRBJ2-5	TRBV6-5	ASSYSGGAETQY
.	TRBJ2-5	TRBV5-1	ASSPWGQIQETQY
.	TRBJ2-3	TRBV25-1	ASSEFGEASGMKAQY
few	TRBJ2-5	TRBV12-3/TRBV12-4	ASSRSGGDQETQY
many	TRBJ1-5	TRBV2	ASSESGGHQH
.	TRBJ1-3	TRBV3-1	ASSPRAGPSSSGNTIY
many	TRBJ2-3	TRBV3-1	ASSHSPRSPTDTQY
many	TRBJ2-3	TRBV6-1	ASSDPTDTQY
few	TRBJ2-5	TRBV14	ASSQDVGAETQY
many	TRBJ2-3	TRBV7-2	ASSPSPRVEVYTQY
.	TRBJ2-1	TRBV15	ATSRQRDSMYNEQF
few	TRBJ2-2	TRBV29-1	SVEARTNTGELF
.	TRBJ1-1	TRBV12-3/TRBV12-4	ASSPGRLWAF
few	TRBJ2-7	TRBV24-1	ATAGGAYEQY
.	TRBJ1-5	TRBV4-3	ASSQDGPVPQPQH
few	TRBJ1-1	TRBV6-1	ASSPIGTGGLNTEAF
.	TRBJ1-1	TRBV3-1	ASSPGGNGDPEAF
many	TRBJ2-3	TRBV28	ASSLRRLYSTDTQY